This T cell receptor beta chain was identified in a study of PD-L1 blockade in urothelial cancer. The overall study: Twenty-five of 29 patients were males with bladder-origin urothelial cancer. Patients' prior chemotherapy regimens numbered 0 to 3. A median of approximately 140,000 T cells was found in the blood samples.

Assay used: immunoSEQ multiplex PCR; TCRdb lists only in-frame clones, some missing. This sample yields about 50,000 clones, of which around 72% are seen a single time; 4% belongs to the top ten. Germline assignment: CDR1 MGHRA and CDR2 YSYEKL. The J segment lost 1 base and the V segment lost 3 bases, leaving 8 bases of the junction unmatched. This CDR3 region has 16 residues. Study observations and caveats: Below-median pretreatment blood TCR clonality was associated with improved progression-free and overall survival.

Time point indicated: pretreatment peripheral blood. As concerns this clone: Its antigen is not known.

This rearrangement joins TRBV4-1 to TRBJ2-5, with TRBD1 matching over 7 bases. This clonotype was obtained from a man aged 65 to 79 with urothelial cancer. Specimen: PBMCs, collected around atezolizumab (anti-PD-L1) treatment. CDR3 sequence reads: CASSQVFGTAQETQYF. The CDR3 DNA reads TGCGCCAGCAGCCAGGTGTTTGGGACAGCCCAAGAGACCCAGTACTTC.